Sequencing of this TCR beta chain was carried out in a study of shared clonotypes between healthy human individuals. Overall study results and limits: What naive subsets generally showed was a larger estimated richness than memory subsets showed.

As to this clone: Antigen specificity is unknown.

The protocol was immunoSEQ multiplex PCR, while the TCRdb copy is restricted to in-frame clones and leaves out a portion. Altogether 2 million to 2.5 million clones are present, approximately 95% being singletons, with the ten largest covering about 0.39%. The J segment lost 6 bases and the V segment lost 4 bases, leaving 5 bases of the junction unmatched. Germline V gene data show CDR1 as SGHNT and CDR2 as YENEEA. The CDR3 totals 13 residues. V and J are TRBV11-3 and TRBJ2-7; 8 nucleotides agree with TRBD2. The sample comprised naive CD4+ T cells from PBMCs. Subset meaning: CD45RA+ positively selected. This clonotype was obtained from a man aged 18 to 29 in good health. Some clones in this sample may be carry-over from other donors' samples. CDR3 protein: CASSSGGGAEQYF. The CDR3 DNA follows: TGTGCCAGCAGCTCCGGGGGGGGAGCCGAGCAGTACTTC.